These T cell receptor beta chains were read from a single sample in a study of blood T cell repertoires in COVID-19. Clones were sequenced by immunoSEQ multiplex PCR, and TCRdb holds only the in-frame ones, with some missing. The table records 450,000 to 600,000 clones, roughly 90% of them present only once. Sequencing was done on a sample of PBMCs or T cells enriched from blood (not recorded which). These receptors were collected from a woman under 30 who had recovered from COVID-19. CDR3s include the opening cysteine and the closing phenylalanine or tryptophan. A D gene is named only where the DNA matches it firmly. A row's size may be missing; if present it is once, few, many or a size class.

d_call j_call clone_size v_call cdr3_nt cdr3_aa
. TRBJ2-1 . TRBV11-2 TGTGCCAGCAGCTTACAACTGAGCTCCTACAATGAGCAGTTCTTC CASSLQLSSYNEQFF
TRBD2 TRBJ2-1 . TRBV7-3 TGTGCCAGCAGCCCAAAGGGACTAGCGGGATTACCGTCCTACAATGAGCAGTTCTTC CASSPKGLAGLPSYNEQFF
TRBD2 TRBJ2-5 . TRBV4-1 TGCGCCAGCAGCCAAGGGATCACGAGCGGGGGAATACAAGAGACCCAGTACTTC CASSQGITSGGIQETQYF
TRBD1 TRBJ1-2 . TRBV5-6 TGTGCCAGCACCCCCGTGGACAGGGCGGAAGGCTACACCTTC CASTPVDRAEGYTF
. TRBJ2-5 . TRBV18 TGTGCCAGCTCGTTGGGAGGCACTACGACAGAGACCCAGTACTTC CASSLGGTTTETQYF
. TRBJ1-3 . TRBV19 TGTGCCAGTAGTATCGATGGGTCCCCGAGGGACACCATATATTTT CASSIDGSPRDTIYF
. TRBJ1-1 . TRBV21-1 TGTGCCAGCAGCTCCCCGCCGCCGGTTTTTTCCACTGAAGCTTTCTTT CASSSPPPVFSTEAFF
. TRBJ2-1 . TRBV20-1 TGCAGTGCCGCTACGTACAATGAGCAGTTCTTC CSAATYNEQFF
. TRBJ2-5 . TRBV7-6 TGTGCCAGCAGCTTCCCTCCAGGACACTCGGGAGAGACCCAGTACTTC CASSFPPGHSGETQYF
TRBD2 TRBJ2-3 . TRBV7-2 TGTGCCAGCAGCCCTACTAGCGCACCGGGCACAGATACGCAGTATTTT CASSPTSAPGTDTQYF
TRBD1 TRBJ1-2 . TRBV18 TGTGCCAGCTCATCCGACAGGGACCTCTATGGCTACACCTTC CASSSDRDLYGYTF
TRBD2 TRBJ2-5 . TRBV6-5 TGTGCCAGCAGTCTAGCGGGGGAGATCCAAGAGACCCAGTACTTC CASSLAGEIQETQYF
TRBD1 TRBJ2-5 . TRBV11-2 TGTGCCAGCAGCCCGCGGGACAGGGCGGCCGAGACCCAGTACTTC CASSPRDRAAETQYF
. TRBJ2-1 . TRBV29-1 TGCAGCGTTGAGGAGGGACTCTCCTACAATGAGCAGTTCTTC CSVEEGLSYNEQFF
TRBD1 TRBJ1-5 . TRBV19 TGTGCCAGTAGTATAGATGGGACAGGTTCCAATCAGCCCCAGCATTTT CASSIDGTGSNQPQHF
. TRBJ1-1 . TRBV28 TGTGCCAGCAGCTCTCACAGGGCGGAGGACACTGAAGCTTTCTTT CASSSHRAEDTEAFF
TRBD2 TRBJ2-5 . TRBV3-1/TRBV3-2 TGTGCCAGCAGTCGTTCCACTAGCGGGGATCAAGAGACCCAGTACTTC CASSRSTSGDQETQYF
. TRBJ1-3 . TRBV6-5 TGTGCCTGTAGCAGAGACCTCTCTGGAAACACCATATATTTT CACSRDLSGNTIYF
. TRBJ1-3 . TRBV2 TGTGCCAGCAGTGAACCCCGCTTGGGCGGAAACACCATATATTTT CASSEPRLGGNTIYF
TRBD2 TRBJ2-1 . TRBV4-1 TGCGCCAGCAGCCCTTCCGGGGCTAGCGGTGGTTTCTACAATGAGCAGTTCTTC CASSPSGASGGFYNEQFF
. TRBJ1-1 . TRBV27 TGTGCCAGCATCAAGTCTGGGGCAGTGAACACTGAAGCTTTCTTT CASIKSGAVNTEAFF
TRBD1 TRBJ2-1 few TRBV6-5 TGTGCCAGCAGTTCATCGGACAGGGGCTACAATGAGCAGTTCTTC CASSSSDRGYNEQFF
. TRBJ2-7 few TRBV7-2 TGTGCCAGCAGCTACCCCGACAGGGAGCAGTACTTC CASSYPDREQYF
. TRBJ1-1 . TRBV6-6 TGTGCCAGCAGCCACCACACAGAAATCAACACTGAAGCTTTCTTT CASSHHTEINTEAFF
. TRBJ1-2 . TRBV27 TGTGCCAGCAAGGGGGGAGGGGCAGGTGGCTACACCTTC CASKGGGAGGYTF
TRBD1 TRBJ2-3 . TRBV7-9 TGTGCCAGCAGCTCCCGGGACAGGGGGACCGATACGCAGTATTTT CASSSRDRGTDTQYF
. TRBJ2-7 . TRBV6-5 TGTGCCAGCAGTTCCCCAGCTAGCGCCGAGCAGTACTTC CASSSPASAEQYF
TRBD1 TRBJ1-2 few TRBV6-1 TGTGCCAGCAGTGGAGGGATCCCGGGACAGGGTTACTATGGCTACACCTTC CASSGGIPGQGYYGYTF
. TRBJ1-2 . TRBV6-5 TGTGCCAGCAGTTACTCTCGGAGAACAAGCTACACCTTC CASSYSRRTSYTF
TRBD1 TRBJ1-1 . TRBV5-1 TGCGCCAGCAGCTGGACCTGGACAGGAGGCGTAGCTTTCTTT CASSWTWTGGVAFF
TRBD2 TRBJ2-7 . TRBV6-5 TGTGCCAGCAGATGGACTAGCGGTTACGAGCAGTACTTC CASRWTSGYEQYF
. TRBJ2-3 . TRBV6-7 TGTGCCAGCACCGTCAGCACAGATACGCAGTATTTT CASTVSTDTQYF
TRBD1 TRBJ1-5 once TRBV28 TGTGCCAGCAGCCAAAGCCGGGGACAGGCTCGCAATCAGCCCCAGCATTTT CASSQSRGQARNQPQHF
. TRBJ1-1 once TRBV30 TGTGCCTGGAGTGTTAGGAGGGACGTGGAAGCTTTCTTT CAWSVRRDVEAFF
TRBD1 TRBJ2-3 . TRBV7-8 TGTGCCAGCAGCCGAGTTTCGACAGGGGGCTCGGCAGATACGCAGTATTTT CASSRVSTGGSADTQYF
. TRBJ1-6 . TRBV3-1/TRBV3-2 TGTGCCAGCAGCCAAGGGGCAGGATCACCCCTCCACTTT CASSQGAGSPLHF